This TCR beta chain was identified during a study of blood T cell repertoires in COVID-19. Across the study: The samples span acute and convalescent COVID-19 from the United States, Italy and Spain.

With 8 bases removed from V and 0 bases from J, the gap between germline ends came to 8 bases. CDR3 size: 13 residues. The germline gives CDR1 SNHLY, CDR2 FYNNEI. In the authors' workflow: Estimates of nucleated cell counts were drawn from the amplification of reference gene primers. Some clones are missing from TCRdb's copy, which holds only in-frame ones; the method was immunoSEQ multiplex PCR. V, J and clone size reflect that table, while D and trimming were determined from the DNA. The sample includes some 390,000 clones, about nine tenths seen only once; the top ten take 1.5% to 1.9%. The chain carries TRBV2 and TRBJ1-5, with D unresolved. The sequencing sample was made of peripheral blood. The clonotype comes from a woman between 35 and 50 years old with COVID-19, enrolled during active disease. CDR3 bases: TGTGCCAGCTCTCAGTATAGCAATCAGCCCCAGCATTTT. Its translation: CASSQYSNQPQHF. Variable domain in full (rest from reference TRBV2 and TRBJ1-5): EPEVTQTPSHQVTQMGQEVILRCVPISNHLYFYWYRQILGQKVEFLVSFYNNEISEKSEIFDDQFSVERPDGSNFTLKIRSTKLEDSAMYFCASSQYSNQPQHFGDGTRLSIL.